This T cell receptor (beta chain) comes out of a study of shared clonotypes between healthy human individuals. Study-level information: Donors, aged 18 to 49, were a couple of women and three men.

Produced via immunoSEQ multiplex PCR; TCRdb's table is partial and in-frame only. The table shows roughly 700,000 clones, with about nine tenths occurring only once. This CDR3 region has 15 residues. Germline CDR1 reads GTSNPN; CDR2 reads SVGIG (reference sequence). Trimming removed 3 bases from V and 10 bases from J; junction bases left unmatched: 12. Free of recent acute infections or vaccinations, the donors were healthy HIV-negative adults. Comment on this clone: What it binds is not known.

Study-wide findings and caveats: Blood alone was sampled, and tissue repertoires likely differ. Larger richness was generally estimated for naive than memory subsets.

V usage is TRBV30 and J usage is TRBJ2-1, with 10 bases identical to TRBD2. Sample: memory CD8+ T cells from PBMCs. Sample subset: CD45RO+ cells pooled with CCR7-negative TemRA cells. This clonotype was sampled from a man younger than 35 in good health. Some clones in this sample may be carry-over from other donors' samples. CDR3 loop: CAWSLISGRAREQFF. The CDR3 nucleotides read TGTGCCTGGAGCCTAATAAGCGGGAGGGCTCGGGAGCAGTTCTTC. Combining the CDR3 with reference TRBV30 and TRBJ2-1 gives the whole variable domain SQTIHQWPATLVQPVGSPLSLECTVEGTSNPNLYWYRQAAGRGLQLLFYSVGIGQISSEVPQNLSASRPQDRQFILSSKKLLLSDSGFYLCAWSLISGRAREQFFGPGTRLTVL.